This T cell receptor beta chain comes out of a study of metastatic and nonmetastatic thyroid tumors. No patient had received any treatment before thyroid surgery. This clone was detected ten times or more. With MiXCR, TCRdb called clones anew from the PCR reads. The table lists fewer than 50,000 clones, roughly 31% of them singletons. The TCR comes from a male donor with papillary thyroid cancer or a benign thyroid nodule (not recorded which). Some clones in this sample may be carry-over from other donors' samples. The sequencing sample was made of blood.

CDR3 amino acids: CASSASSAATNEKLFF. The CDR3 bases are TGTGCCAGCAGTGCATCGTCGGCAGCAACTAATGAAAAACTGTTTTTT. V and J are TRBV6-1 and TRBJ1-4; D unresolved. V was trimmed by 4 bases and J by 0 bases, leaving 12 bases between them. The CDR3 is made up of 16 amino acids. Germline V gene lookup returns CDR1 MNHNS and CDR2 SASEGT.